These T cell receptor beta chains were read from a single sample in a study of T-cell reconstitution after alpha-beta-depleted transplantation in children. TCRdb independently ran MiXCR on the PCR reads; one entry per CDR3 protein. In the table there are about 640,000 distinct CDR3 sequences, approximately 15% of which are singletons. Here the sequenced sample was PBMCs from the stem cell graft donor, taken from the stem cell graft. The receptors were gathered from a human donor who donated a stem cell graft to a child with acute myeloid leukemia. The CDR3 runs from the conserved cysteine through the conserved F or W.

>TRBV3-1|TRBJ1-5
CASSQWGQGDQPQHF
>TRBV20-1|TRBJ1-1
CSAPTGTVNTEAFF
>TRBV12-3/TRBV12-4|TRBJ2-7
CASSSLRGRTSNF
>TRBV6-1|TRBJ1-3
CASSEYTRSGNTIYF
>TRBV23-1|TRBJ1-2
CARNRGVGYTF
>TRBV6-5|TRBJ1-2
CASSYATAYGYTF
>TRBV10-2|TRBJ2-7
CASSGDAPGQGGYEQYF
>TRBV7-9|TRBJ2-1
CASSLPTDFYNEQFF
>TRBV6-2/TRBV6-3|TRBJ2-3
CASSYYLEVISDTQYF
>TRBV20-1|TRBJ2-1
CSARGSRDGDYNEQFF
>TRBV5-1|TRBJ2-7
CASSLEAQGSAYEQYF
>TRBV5-1|TRBJ2-5
CASSRGGDRYETQYF
>TRBV20-1|TRBJ2-2
CSGYRVSNTGELFF
>TRBV5-1|TRBJ2-6
CASSPTTGANVLTF
>TRBV4-3|TRBJ2-3
CASSQDLAGVIDTQYF
>TRBV12-3/TRBV12-4|TRBJ1-5
CASSSPGVYSNQPQHF
>TRBV5-1|TRBJ2-5
CASRMAQGEGETQYF
>TRBV9|TRBJ1-1
CASSVDTMNTEAFF
>TRBV7-2|TRBJ2-2
CASSLTQTNTGELFF
>TRBV5-6|TRBJ1-4
CASSLGDINEKLFF
>TRBV20-1|TRBJ1-1
CSARAKGGAEAFF
>TRBV12-3/TRBV12-4|TRBJ2-3
CASSTGGRVTDTQYF
>TRBV11-2|TRBJ2-3
CASSSTGTGSTDTQYF
>TRBV20-1|TRBJ2-7
CSAKQGDWYEQYF
>TRBV20-1|TRBJ2-5
CCARDVLDVTSGGNQETQYF
>TRBV7-9|TRBJ1-1
CASSWEINTEAFF
>TRBV20-1|TRBJ2-1
CSARSVPGLAGGTYNEQFF
>TRBV29-1|TRBJ2-3
CSVVGQGTDTQYF
>TRBV20-1|TRBJ2-7
CSAEGTGISYEQYF
>TRBV20-1|TRBJ2-1
CSARPTLESYNEQFF
>TRBV11-1|TRBJ1-6
CASSLTREGSPLHF
>TRBV7-9|TRBJ1-5
CASSLGQQSNQPQHF
>TRBV20-1|TRBJ2-1
CSAPLRSGRSSYNEQFF
>TRBV13|TRBJ1-2
CASTLRGTYGYTF
>TRBV12-3/TRBV12-4|TRBJ1-2
CASQPHGGPYYGYTF
>TRBV12-3/TRBV12-4|TRBJ1-4
CASLGSLNEKLFF
>TRBV7-6|TRBJ2-5
CASSPSGQTQETQYF
>TRBV11-2|TRBJ2-3
CASSLGFRGKDTQYF
>TRBV7-9|TRBJ1-1
CASSPDRGWENTEAFF
>TRBV20-1|TRBJ1-5
CSASRTGSNQPQHF
>TRBV6-2/TRBV6-3|TRBJ2-3
CASTGEGGDTDTQYF
>TRBV10-3|TRBJ2-1
CAIGNNEQFF
>TRBV12-3/TRBV12-4|TRBJ1-1
CASSTGGTEAFF
>TRBV7-2|TRBJ2-3
CASSSRRAGVTDTQYF
>TRBV5-1|TRBJ2-6
CASSLALFAGANVLTF
>TRBV10-2|TRBJ2-3
CASSTGVGADTQYF
>TRBV29-1|TRBJ2-1
CSVEGTIYNEQFF
>TRBV27|TRBJ1-2
CASSLYINYGYTF
>TRBV13|TRBJ2-1
CASSHRLAGGYEQFF
>TRBV7-3|TRBJ2-1
CASSLKGGGEQFF
>TRBV20-1|TRBJ1-6
CSASVVTGSSYNSPLHF
>TRBV12-3/TRBV12-4|TRBJ2-5
CASSRAGSAETQYF
>TRBV19|TRBJ2-7
CASSTLRGQGYEQYF
>TRBV6-1|TRBJ2-5
CASSAYRAEETQYF
>TRBV4-1|TRBJ1-2
CASSTGGTRPPYGYTF
>TRBV9|TRBJ2-1
CASSVRDSGGPLNEQFF
>TRBV20-1|TRBJ2-1
CSALPGQGNNEQFF
>TRBV20-1|TRBJ2-3
CSGRGTTDTQYF
>TRBV12-3/TRBV12-4|TRBJ1-5
CASSSGQHQPQHF